Listed below are T cell receptor beta chains from one sample, sequenced in a study of PD-L1 blockade in urothelial cancer. Only in-frame clones appear in the TCRdb table, and some are missing; sequencing was by immunoSEQ multiplex PCR. The table records about 50,000 clones, approximately 77% of them present only once. Source: PBMCs, taken around atezolizumab (anti-PD-L1) treatment. The receptor set was obtained from a man between 65 and 80 years old with urothelial cancer. The CDR3 runs from the conserved cysteine through the conserved F or W.

>TRBJ2-7|TRBV4-3
CASSPRTSGVSYEQYF
>TRBJ1-2|TRBV18
CASSPSLQGAFLEGYTF
>TRBJ1-1|TRBV7-2
CASSLDRWYTEAFF
>TRBJ1-1|TRBV7-9
CASRDRGGNTEAFF
>TRBJ2-5|TRBV18
CASSQHAGTGETQYF
>TRBJ2-5|TRBV5-4
CASSPAGTYSEETQYF
>TRBJ2-7|TRBV6-6
CASSLGQSGSYEQYF
>TRBJ1-4|TRBV7-9
CASSSYRSTNEKLFF
>TRBJ1-1|TRBV5-8
CASSRLYRGGMNTEAFF
>TRBJ2-3|TRBV5-4
CASRTVGLSGPTQYF
>TRBJ1-2|TRBV5-1
CASSLQTGDLYGYTF
>TRBJ2-3|TRBV19
CASSMRTGSSTDTQYF
>TRBJ2-2|TRBV19
CASSYQGAGGGELFF
>TRBJ1-1|TRBV5-4
CASSLPYEGGVTEAFF
>TRBJ1-2|TRBV7-2
CASSLFQAYGYTF
>TRBJ2-5|TRBV28
CASSAPGTGGETQYF
>TRBJ2-7|TRBV5-1
CASSLTGDYEQYF
>TRBJ2-1|TRBV14
CASSRRDSSYNEQFF